This T cell receptor (beta chain) was captured in a study of CD8 T cells in Susac syndrome. Regarding this clonotype: Its antigen is not known.

Sequencing targeted TCR beta in blood CD8+ and CD4+ T cells. TEMRA cells were enriched by FACS, and CD4+ and CD8+ T cells were negatively isolated. Study-wide findings and caveats: The study recognized that its TCR sequencing and HLA analysis covered a relatively small number of individuals.

Reverse transcription of 0.5 to 1 ug RNA was carried out with random hexamers. Amplification of the TCR beta CDR3 was carried out by immunoSEQ multiplex PCR, which spanned a total of 54 Vbeta and 13 Jbeta segments. MiXCR was run by TCRdb on the immunoSEQ multiplex PCR reads, yielding one entry per CDR3 protein. The sample comprises 150,000 to 190,000 distinct CDR3 sequences, around 95% of which are singletons, and about 0.15% rests with the top ten. This sequence was found in a human donor with multiple sclerosis. The source material was CD8+ T cells from PBMCs.

CDR3 DNA sequence: TGTGCCAGCAGCTGGCTGGCGGGGGAGGCGACAGATACGCAGTATTTT. It is translated as CASSWLAGEATDTQYF. This chain uses TRBV7-2 with TRBJ2-3, with 7 bases aligning to TRBD2. V lost 4 bases and J lost 3; bases outside the gene matches: 10. The CDR3 consists of 16 residues. CDR1 and CDR2 from the germline V gene are SGHTA and FQGNSA.